This TCR beta chain was documented in a study of CD8 T cells in ankylosing spondylitis. This clonotype has only a few counts. The antigen remains unidentified. Study conclusions and caveats: Ankylosing spondylitis blood appeared to be characterized by a TCR beta motif of several highly homologous variants. Disease-linked clones were reportedly significantly enriched in matched ankylosing spondylitis synovial fluid.

The CDR3 covers 15 residues. The germline V and J ends were trimmed by 0 bases and 4 bases, with 13 bases remaining between them. The V gene's germline CDR1 is SGDLS and CDR2 YYNGEE. By quantitative 5'-RACE with molecular barcodes, the TCR beta libraries were made. TCRdb recomputed calls from the 5' RACE reads with MiXCR, one row per CDR3 protein. The sample consists of just over 300,000 distinct CDR3 sequences, about 20% of them appearing once. Input material: blood, either unsorted or a sorted T cell fraction (not recorded which). This chain links TRBV9 with TRBJ2-5; no definite D call. This receptor was taken from a female donor with ankylosing spondylitis or in good health (not recorded which). Here the CDR3 reads CASSVVKDLGETQYF. The CDR3 DNA follows: TGTGCCAGCAGCGTAGTGAAGGACCTGGGAGAGACCCAGTACTTC.